This is a list of T cell receptor beta chains from one sample in a study of shared clonotypes between healthy human individuals. Profiled with immunoSEQ multiplex PCR; TCRdb holds only in-frame clones, not every one. The table lists roughly 500,000 clones, 90% to 97% of them singletons. The specimen sequenced was naive CD4+ T cells sorted from blood. All receptors come from a woman aged 25 to 39 in good health. Both conserved end residues are part of each CDR3. D genes are given only for firm matches. Expanded clones get a size class; other rows say once, few or many, or leave the size out.

V gene	clone size	D gene	J gene	CDR3 protein	CDR3 DNA
TRBV2	-	TRBD1	TRBJ1-1	CASSEALVGRGGIF	TGTGCCAGCAGTGAAGCGCTGGTGGGCAGGGGGGGAATCTTT
TRBV6-5	-	-	TRBJ2-5	CASSYSFTQETQYF	TGTGCCAGCAGTTACTCGTTTACACAAGAGACCCAGTACTTC
TRBV4-1	-	-	TRBJ2-1	CASSQARVVPENEQFF	TGCGCCAGCAGCCAAGCGAGGGTTGTGCCGGAGAATGAGCAGTTCTTC
TRBV5-8	-	TRBD1	TRBJ1-5	CASSFDRVREPQHF	TGTGCCAGCAGCTTTGACAGGGTAAGGGAGCCCCAGCATTTT
TRBV10-1	-	-	TRBJ2-7	CASSDSYEQYF	TGCGCCAGCAGTGATTCCTACGAGCAGTACTTC
TRBV2	-	-	TRBJ1-5	CASSEGSPSQPQHF	TGTGCCAGCAGTGAAGGTAGCCCCAGTCAGCCCCAGCATTTT
TRBV30	-	-	TRBJ1-1	CAWTVGYFNTEAFF	TGTGCCTGGACCGTGGGGTATTTTAACACTGAAGCTTTCTTT
TRBV6-4	-	TRBD1	TRBJ1-2	CASSGTGGSGGYTF	TGTGCCAGCAGTGGTACAGGGGGGTCTGGTGGCTACACCTTC
TRBV27	-	TRBD1	TRBJ1-1	CASSLRTGANTMNTEAFF	TGTGCCAGCAGTTTACGGACAGGCGCGAACACCATGAACACTGAAGCTTTCTTT
TRBV6-1	-	-	TRBJ2-7	CASGASYEQYF	TGTGCCAGCGGGGCCTCCTACGAGCAGTACTTC
TRBV6-7	-	-	TRBJ2-7	CASSYSGLGCYEQYF	TGTGCCAGCAGTTACTCTGGTTTAGGGTGCTACGAGCAGTACTTC
TRBV5-1	-	-	TRBJ2-3	CASSLNTDTQYF	TGCGCCAGCAGCTTGAACACAGATACGCAGTATTTT
TRBV30	-	-	TRBJ2-3	CAWSVGNVDTQYF	TGTGCCTGGAGTGTCGGAAATGTAGATACGCAGTATTTT
TRBV27	-	-	TRBJ1-4	CASSWGHSTNEKLFF	TGTGCCAGCAGTTGGGGACATTCAACTAATGAAAAACTGTTTTTT
TRBV27	-	-	TRBJ1-2	CASSLRKNYGYTF	TGTGCCAGCAGTTTAAGGAAAAACTATGGCTACACCTTC
TRBV28	-	-	TRBJ2-7	CASKSVGLNHLEQYF	TGTGCCAGCAAGTCCGTCGGACTTAACCACCTAGAGCAGTACTTC
TRBV7-9	-	TRBD1	TRBJ2-7	CASSRQGDSYEQYF	TGTGCCAGCAGCCGACAGGGAGACTCCTACGAGCAGTACTTC
TRBV25-1	-	TRBD2	TRBJ2-5	CASRESGTSGGGTQYF	TGTGCCAGCAGAGAGTCCGGGACTAGCGGGGGGGGGACCCAGTACTTC
TRBV28	once	-	TRBJ2-1	CASRGGPANEQFF	TGTGCCAGCAGGGGGGGCCCCGCCAATGAGCAGTTCTTC
TRBV10-3	once	-	TRBJ2-3	CAISEGPRDTQYF	TGTGCCATCAGTGAAGGCCCCAGGGATACGCAGTATTTT
TRBV5-1	-	-	TRBJ2-7	CASSSGLGASYEQYF	TGCGCCAGCAGCAGTGGGTTGGGGGCCTCCTACGAGCAGTACTTC
TRBV28	-	TRBD1	TRBJ1-2	CASNTRQGREGYTF	TGTGCCAGCAATACACGACAGGGTCGAGAGGGCTACACCTTC
TRBV27	-	-	TRBJ2-7	CASRGLGVPYEQYF	TGTGCCAGCAGGGGTCTAGGGGTACCCTACGAGCAGTACTTC
TRBV10-3	-	-	TRBJ2-7	CAISDPLVSYEQYF	TGTGCCATCAGTGACCCTCTCGTTTCCTACGAGCAGTACTTC
TRBV4-1	-	-	TRBJ2-7	CASSQLTGLGGEQYF	TGCGCCAGCAGCCAACTTACAGGGTTAGGGGGTGAGCAGTACTTC
TRBV5-1	-	-	TRBJ2-5	CASSLLPNRRETQYF	TGCGCCAGCAGCTTGCTGCCCAACCGGCGGGAGACCCAGTACTTC
TRBV19	-	TRBD1	TRBJ2-7	CASRGRGYEQYF	TGTGCCAGCCGGGGCAGGGGGTACGAGCAGTACTTC
TRBV10-1	-	TRBD1	TRBJ2-7	CAISGRDRGYEQYF	TGCGCCATATCGGGGCGGGACAGGGGTTACGAGCAGTACTTC
TRBV28	-	-	TRBJ2-7	CASRNGGGSSYEQYF	TGTGCCAGCCGGAATGGCGGGGGCAGCTCCTACGAGCAGTACTTC
TRBV5-4	-	-	TRBJ2-7	CASSLTEKGSYEQYF	TGTGCCAGCAGCTTGACGGAGAAAGGCTCCTACGAGCAGTACTTC
TRBV5-4	-	TRBD1	TRBJ2-2	CASSLGTGENTGELFF	TGTGCCAGCAGCTTGGGGACAGGGGAGAACACCGGGGAGCTGTTTTTT
TRBV18	-	TRBD1	TRBJ1-5	CASSPGGQGNQPQHF	TGTGCCAGCTCACCCGGGGGACAGGGGAATCAGCCCCAGCATTTT
TRBV29-1	-	TRBD1	TRBJ1-2	CSVGQGNYGYTF	TGCAGCGTTGGACAGGGGAACTATGGCTACACCTTC
TRBV25-1	-	-	TRBJ1-1	CASSRQENTEAFF	TGTGCCAGCAGTCGGCAAGAGAACACTGAAGCTTTCTTT
TRBV10-2	-	-	TRBJ1-4	CASTDNRATNEKLFF	TGCGCCAGCACTGATAACCGGGCAACTAATGAAAAACTGTTTTTT
TRBV4-1	-	TRBD1	TRBJ1-5	CASSQRMDRRNQPQHF	TGCGCCAGCAGCCAGAGGATGGACAGGAGAAATCAGCCCCAGCATTTT
TRBV7-9	-	-	TRBJ2-1	CASSFRRSSYNEQFF	TGTGCCAGCAGCTTTCGGAGGAGCTCCTACAATGAGCAGTTCTTC
TRBV5-6	-	-	TRBJ1-2	CASSSTGVYGYTF	TGTGCCAGCAGCTCCACAGGAGTCTATGGCTACACCTTC
TRBV7-9	once	-	TRBJ1-2	CASSVGDGPYGYTF	TGTGCCAGCAGCGTGGGGGACGGGCCCTATGGCTACACCTTC
TRBV18	-	-	TRBJ1-1	CASSPGRWGTEAFF	TGTGCCAGCTCACCAGGCAGGTGGGGCACTGAAGCTTTCTTT
TRBV19	-	TRBD1	TRBJ1-2	CASSILRIGGQGALVNYGYTF	TGTGCCAGTAGTATTCTCCGGATCGGGGGACAGGGGGCTTTAGTCAACTATGGCTACACCTTC
TRBV2	-	-	TRBJ2-1	CASSESLVHEQFF	TGTGCCAGCAGTGAATCCCTAGTCCATGAGCAGTTCTTC
TRBV7-8	-	-	TRBJ1-1	CASRETVRTEAFF	TGTGCCAGCAGAGAAACAGTAAGGACTGAAGCTTTCTTT
TRBV6-5	-	-	TRBJ2-1	CASSYSQTEVNEQFF	TGTGCCAGCAGTTACTCCCAGACAGAGGTCAATGAGCAGTTCTTC
TRBV11-2	-	-	TRBJ2-7	CASSPLGQGSYEQYF	TGTGCCAGCAGCCCATTGGGGCAGGGTTCCTACGAGCAGTACTTC
TRBV2	-	-	TRBJ2-7	CATRDSYEQYF	TGTGCCACCCGGGACTCCTACGAGCAGTACTTC
TRBV9	-	TRBD2	TRBJ2-7	CASSVGSGRVHEQYF	TGTGCCAGCAGCGTAGGAAGCGGGAGGGTCCACGAGCAGTACTTC
TRBV4-2	-	-	TRBJ2-5	CASSLAEETQYF	TGTGCCAGCAGCTTAGCTGAGGAGACCCAGTACTTC
TRBV4-2	-	-	TRBJ2-3	CASSQDRAGRTDTQYF	TGTGCCAGCAGCCAAGATCGGGCAGGGAGGACAGATACGCAGTATTTT
TRBV5-1	-	TRBD2	TRBJ2-7	CASSKQAGGPREQYF	TGCGCCAGCAGTAAACAAGCGGGAGGGCCTCGCGAGCAGTACTTC
TRBV29-1	once	TRBD2	TRBJ2-7	CSVDFGREGIYEQYF	TGCAGCGTTGACTTTGGGCGGGAGGGGATTTACGAGCAGTACTTC
TRBV28	-	-	TRBJ1-3	CASREGTGNTIYF	TGTGCCAGCAGAGAAGGGACTGGAAACACCATATATTTT
TRBV7-9	once	TRBD1	TRBJ2-3	CASSLVDRVEYF	TGTGCCAGCAGCTTAGTGGACAGGGTGGAGTATTTT
TRBV6-5	few	TRBD1	TRBJ2-7	CASSYSGQDAYEQYF	TGTGCCAGCAGTTACTCCGGACAGGACGCCTACGAGCAGTACTTC
TRBV18	-	TRBD2	TRBJ2-5	CASSRLAQETQYF	TGTGCCAGCTCAAGACTAGCCCAGGAGACCCAGTACTTC
TRBV11-2	-	-	TRBJ2-1	CASGGGSYNEQFF	TGTGCCAGCGGAGGGGGCTCCTACAATGAGCAGTTCTTC
TRBV4-1	-	TRBD2	TRBJ2-3	CASSLSGLAGGPSTDTQYF	TGCGCCAGCAGCCTCTCGGGACTAGCGGGAGGGCCTAGCACAGATACGCAGTATTTT
TRBV19	-	TRBD2	TRBJ2-7	CASSIRSGGSYEQYF	TGTGCCAGTAGTATAAGGAGCGGGGGGTCCTACGAGCAGTACTTC
TRBV28	-	TRBD2	TRBJ2-7	CASSRNSGANEQYF	TGTGCCAGCAGTCGGAATAGCGGGGCGAATGAGCAGTACTTC
TRBV5-1	-	-	TRBJ1-1	CASRGRDRLGNTEAFF	TGCGCCAGCAGAGGCCGAGACAGGCTGGGGAACACTGAAGCTTTCTTT